The 30 T cell receptor beta chains listed next were all sequenced from one sample in a study of T cell responses to AZD1222 COVID-19 vaccine. The protocol was immunoSEQ multiplex PCR, while the TCRdb copy is restricted to in-frame clones and leaves out a portion. The data contain over 130,000 clones, about 90% of them singletons. Sequencing was performed on peripheral blood, taken 28 days after the second AZD1222 dose. These receptors originate from an adult who received the AZD1222 COVID-19 vaccine.

The chain couples TRBV4-2 to TRBJ1-1; D unclear. The V gene lost 3 bases and the J gene lost 1 base, with 12 bases spanning the gap. This CDR3 contains 15 residues. Germline lookup yields CDR1 LGHNA and CDR2 YNFKEQ. CDR3 sequence: CASSQDLAENTEAFF. CDR3 sequence (DNA): TGTGCCAGCAGCCAGGACCTAGCAGAGAACACTGAAGCTTTCTTT.

In its sample, this clone was seen once. The chain carries TRBV7-9 and TRBJ2-2, with D tentatively TRBD2 (7 bases). V lost 3 bases and J lost 1, with 21 bases in between. Germline values: CDR1 SEHNR, CDR2 FQNEAQ (reference sequence). CDR3 length: 19 residues. This CDR3 is CASSLGQLRGAWNTGELFF. The CDR3, as DNA: TGTGCCAGCAGCTTGGGACAACTTCGGGGGGCCTGGAACACCGGGGAGCTGTTTTTT. Combining the CDR3 with reference TRBV7-9 and TRBJ2-2 gives the whole variable domain DTGVSQNPRHKITKRGQNVTFRCDPISEHNRLYWYRQTLGQGPEFLTYFQNEAQLEKSRLLSDRFSAERPKGSFSTLEIQRTEQGDSAMYLCASSLGQLRGAWNTGELFFGEGSRLTVL.

The gene calls are TRBV11-2 and TRBJ2-1; D uncertain. This CDR3 comprises 15 residues. CDR1 is SGHAT and CDR2 is FQNNGV in the germline V gene. V lost 1 base and J 6 bases, leaving 13 bases between the germline ends. CDR3 coding DNA: TGTGCCAGCAGCTTAGGACCCGCAGACCTCAATGAGCAGTTCTTC. Protein: CASSLGPADLNEQFF.

The chain has TRBV28 and TRBJ2-5; 8 bases are shared with TRBD1. The ends lost 5 bases at V and 4 bases at J; junction bases unmatched: 15. Germline V gene sequence: CDR1 MDHEN, CDR2 SYDVKM. The CDR3 contains 17 residues. The CDR3 bases are TGTGCCAGCAGTCCCCCCCGGACAGGGCTGGCCAGAGAGACCCAGTACTTC. This codes for CASSPPRTGLARETQYF. Supplemented by reference TRBV28 and TRBJ2-5, the full variable domain reads DVKVTQSSRYLVKRTGEKVFLECVQDMDHENMFWYRQDPGLGLRLIYFSYDVKMKEKGDIPEGYSVSREKKERFSLILESASTNQTSMYLCASSPPRTGLARETQYFGPGTRLLVL.

The chain recombines TRBV11-2 with TRBJ2-1; perhaps TRBD1 as D (6 bases). The V and J ends lost 4 bases and 3 bases respectively, with 16 bases between them. The CDR3 is 16 amino acids. Germline loops: CDR1 SGHAT, CDR2 FQNNGV. The CDR3 spells CASSSETGQHYNEQFF. The CDR3, as DNA: TGTGCCAGCAGCTCCGAGACAGGACAGCACTACAATGAGCAGTTCTTC.

The chain combines TRBV6-6 with TRBJ2-3; 7 bases fit TRBD1. The CDR3 extends over 15 amino acids. Germline-derived CDR1 and CDR2 are MNHNY and SVGAGI (reference sequence). V was clipped by 5 bases and J by 7 bases; unmatched bases: 12. CDR3 sequence (DNA): TGTGCCAGCAGTCCAGGGGACAGTAATTCGTATACGCAGTATTTT. It translates to CASSPGDSNSYTQYF.

This clone has more than one count but fewer than ten. The chain has TRBV10-1 and TRBJ2-5, with 7 bases fitting TRBD1. Germline V lookup: CDR1 WNHNN, CDR2 SYGVQD (reference sequence). J was trimmed by 2 bases and V by 7 bases; bases with no gene match: 10. CDR3 length: 15 residues. Written as DNA, the CDR3 is TGCGCCAGCAATCTGCCCCGGACAGGTCAAGAGACCCAGTACTTC. This encodes CASNLPRTGQETQYF.

The chain uses TRBV27 and TRBJ2-6; 7 nucleotides match TRBD1. Germline V CDR1 and CDR2: MNHEY, SMNVEV (reference sequence). CDR3 length equals 16 residues. The V and J ends lost 5 bases and 0 bases, in that order; junction bases with no gene match: 4. The CDR3 DNA is TGTGCCAGCAGTCCAGGGGGATACTCTGGGGCCAACGTCCTGACTTTC. It encodes CASSPGGYSGANVLTF.

This clone was detected only once. The V and J genes are TRBV18 and TRBJ2-7; D might be TRBD1 (6 bases). V lost 3 bases to trimming and J lost 12 bases, with 21 bases between them. The germline V gene encodes CDR1 KGHSH and CDR2 LQKENI. The CDR3 contains 14 residues. CDR3 DNA: TGTGCCAGCTCACCGAATCGGGACAAAATACTGTGGTACTTC. This encodes CASSPNRDKILWYF. The full variable domain, in which reference TRBV18 and TRBJ2-7 provide the parts outside the CDR3, is NAGVMQNPRHLVRRRGQEARLRCSPMKGHSHVYWYRQLPEEGLKFMVYLQKENIIDESGMPKERFSAEFPKEGPSILRIQQVVRGDSAAYFCASSPNRDKILWYFGPGTRLTVT.

This chain connects TRBV6-5 to TRBJ1-1; D is ambiguous. From germline, CDR1 is MNHEY and CDR2 SVGAGI. This CDR3 is 13 amino acids long. Between the trimmed V and J ends, which lost 6 bases and 9 bases, there was a span of 17 bases. Here the CDR3 reads CASRVPRGHKAFF. The CDR3 region has the DNA TGTGCCAGCAGGGTACCTCGAGGGCACAAAGCTTTCTTT.

The J gene is TRBJ1-1, the V gene TRBV6-5; D might be TRBD1 (6 bases). The CDR3 extends over 14 amino acids. V dropped 7 bases and J dropped 0 bases, with 12 bases sitting between them. CDR1 and CDR2 (germline): MNHEY, SVGAGI. Here the CDR3 DNA reads TGTGCCAGCATGAGGGGACATATGAACACTGAAGCTTTCTTT. This encodes CASMRGHMNTEAFF.

The V and J genes are TRBV10-3 and TRBJ2-5, with 10 bases aligning to TRBD1. Germline lookup yields CDR1 ENHRY and CDR2 SYGVKD. V trimming: 2 bases; J trimming: 6 bases; junction bases outside the gene matches: 6. CDR3 length: 15 residues. This CDR3 reads CAISEASGQGKTQYF. The DNA of the CDR3 is TGTGCCATCAGTGAGGCCTCGGGACAGGGGAAGACCCAGTACTTC.

This chain links TRBV28 with TRBJ1-2; a possible D gene is TRBD1 (5 bases). The V end lost 5 bases, the J end lost 0 bases, and 16 bases lay between the germline ends. Germline loops: CDR1 MDHEN, CDR2 SYDVKM. This CDR3 is built from 16 residues. The CDR3 spells CASSRSGTNSNYGYTF. Here the CDR3 DNA reads TGTGCCAGCAGTCGATCCGGGACCAACTCTAACTATGGCTACACCTTC.

The V call is TRBV9, the J call TRBJ2-1, with a possible D match to TRBD1 (6 bases). CDR1 is SGDLS, CDR2 YYNGEE, per germline. The CDR3 contains 16 residues. V shed 0 bases and J shed 6 bases, with 16 bases lying between them. The CDR3 DNA reads TGTGCCAGCAGCGTAGATTCAGGACAGCCCCTCAATGAGCAGTTCTTC. The encoded protein is CASSVDSGQPLNEQFF.

The V call is TRBV5-1, the J call TRBJ1-5; D call uncertain. The CDR3 contains 14 residues. V shed 0 bases and J shed 5 bases, with 9 bases lying between them. The germline V gene has CDR1 SGHRS and CDR2 YFSETQ. The CDR3 DNA sequence: TGCGCCAGCAGCTTGGGGGTAGGGCATCAGCCCCAGCATTTT. Its translation is CASSLGVGHQPQHF.

The V and J genes are TRBV14 and TRBJ2-2; 16 bases match TRBD2. The CDR3 extends over 19 amino acids. V gave up 1 base and J gave up 3 bases; unmatched junction bases: 5. Germline lookup yields CDR1 SGHDN and CDR2 FVKESK. The CDR3: CASSQGGTSGRADTGELFF. The CDR3 nucleotides are TGTGCCAGCAGCCAAGGCGGGACTAGCGGGAGGGCGGACACCGGGGAGCTGTTTTTT.

The J gene is TRBJ1-3, the V gene TRBV30; a possible D gene is TRBD1 (6 bases). The CDR3 is 14 residues long. Trimming took 3 bases from V and 4 from J, leaving 13 bases between them. Germline V gene lookup returns CDR1 GTSNPN and CDR2 SVGIG (reference sequence). The CDR3 nucleotides are TGTGCCTGGAGCCTAGGGGGGGTCGGAAACACCATATATTTT. Its translation: CAWSLGGVGNTIYF.

The rearrangement links TRBV6-6 to TRBJ2-5; D is undetermined. The CDR3 extends over 12 amino acids. V was cut by 6 bases and J by 1 base, with 6 bases left in between. Germline V gives CDR1 MNHNY, CDR2 SVGAGI (reference sequence). CDR3 residues: CASSLLQETQYF. For the CDR3, the DNA is TGTGCCAGCAGCCTCCTCCAAGAGACCCAGTACTTC.

This chain uses TRBV24-1 with TRBJ2-3; TRBD2 aligns across 8 bases. Germline V gene sequence: CDR1 KGHDR, CDR2 SFDVKD. Trimming cost V 6 bases and J 4 bases; bases outside gene matches: 8. CDR3 length equals 15 residues. The CDR3 DNA is TGTGCCACCAGTCCTCGGGGGGGGACCTCAGATACGCAGTATTTT. It is translated as CATSPRGGTSDTQYF.

The V call is TRBV4-2, the J call TRBJ2-7, with D hard to call. Germline V gene lookup returns CDR1 LGHNA and CDR2 YNFKEQ. With 0 bases removed from V and 2 bases from J, the gap between germline ends came to 5 bases. CDR3 length equals 13 residues. The CDR3 bases are TGTGCCAGCAGCCAAGAAATAACCTACGAGCAGTACTTC. Its protein product is CASSQEITYEQYF.

The chain uses TRBV27 and TRBJ2-1, with 8 bases that match TRBD1. The CDR3 extends over 13 amino acids. Per germline, CDR1 MNHEY and CDR2 SMNVEV (reference sequence). J was trimmed by 6 bases and V by 5 bases; bases with no gene match: 3. The DNA of the CDR3 is TGTGCCAGCAGTCGGACAGGGTTCAATGAGCAGTTCTTC. As protein: CASSRTGFNEQFF.

The V and J genes are TRBV5-1 and TRBJ2-3, with D possibly being TRBD1 (7 bases). The CDR3 contains 14 residues. The V end was cut by 5 bases, the J end by 4 bases, with 14 bases between. CDR1 SGHRS and CDR2 YFSETQ come from the germline V gene. CDR3: CASRNLRGADTQYF. The CDR3 nucleotides read TGCGCCAGCAGAAACCTCAGGGGGGCAGATACGCAGTATTTT.

This chain links TRBV5-1 with TRBJ1-3; 7 positions match TRBD1. V lost 4 bases and J lost 4; bases outside the gene matches: 5. This CDR3 has 14 residues. Germline V lookup: CDR1 SGHRS, CDR2 YFSETQ. The CDR3 sequence is CASSRGTAGNTIYF. Written as DNA, the CDR3 is TGCGCCAGCAGCCGAGGGACAGCCGGAAACACCATATATTTT.

This clone was recorded only once. The chain joins TRBV27 to TRBJ2-7; D assignment may be TRBD1 or TRBD2 (5 bases each). Germline assignment: CDR1 MNHEY and CDR2 SMNVEV (reference sequence). The CDR3 runs 19 residues. The germline V and J ends were trimmed by 2 bases and 1 base, with 24 bases remaining between them. CDR3 sequence reads: CASSLKPIRDPFPSYEQYF. For the CDR3, the DNA is TGTGCCAGCAGTTTAAAGCCCATCAGGGACCCATTCCCGTCCTACGAGCAGTACTTC.

This chain joins TRBV5-5 and TRBJ1-4; D remains unclear. CDR3 size: 11 residues. CDR1 is SGHKS and CDR2 is YYEKEE in the germline V gene (reference sequence). The V end was cut by 3 bases, the J end by 8 bases, with 5 bases between. In nucleotides, the CDR3 is TGTGCCAGCAGCTCCTCAGAAAAACTGTTTTTT. Encoded protein: CASSSSEKLFF.

The J gene is TRBJ1-6, the V gene TRBV27; 7 nucleotides match TRBD1. V lost 3 bases to trimming and J lost 6 bases; unmatched junction nucleotides: 2. The V gene's germline CDR1 is MNHEY and CDR2 SMNVEV (reference sequence). The CDR3 is made up of 14 amino acids. The CDR3 loop is CASSLTGTNSPLHF. CDR3 nucleotide sequence: TGTGCCAGCAGTTTGACAGGGACTAATTCACCCCTCCACTTT.

The chain is built from TRBV4-3 and TRBJ1-2; D gene uncertain. This CDR3 has 15 residues. Germline CDR1 LGHNA, CDR2 YSLEER. Trimming cost V 3 bases and J 0 bases, with 11 bases left between them. The CDR3 sequence: CASSQDDGANYGYTF. The CDR3 DNA reads as TGCGCCAGCAGCCAGGACGATGGGGCTAACTATGGCTACACCTTC.

The rearrangement links TRBV7-7 to TRBJ1-2; no clear D gene. The CDR3 loop spans 15 amino acids. Germline V gives CDR1 SSHAT, CDR2 FNYEAQ (reference sequence). With 2 bases removed from V and 2 bases from J, the gap between germline ends came to 12 bases. The DNA for the CDR3 is TGTGCCAGCAGCTTAAATACGACGGCAAACTATGGCTACACCTTC. This gives the protein CASSLNTTANYGYTF.

V and J are TRBV3-1 (or the pseudogene TRBV3-2) and TRBJ1-1; D gene ambiguous. The V gene's germline CDR1 is LGHDT and CDR2 YNNKEL (reference sequence). Trimming left V 1 base short and J 6 bases short, with 9 bases between. This CDR3 spans 13 amino acids. The CDR3 bases are TGTGCCAGCAGCCAAGGCGCAGTCTCTGAAGCTTTCTTT. This sequence encodes CASSQGAVSEAFF.

This sequence joins TRBV5-6 and TRBJ2-7; D unclear. The CDR3 is 13 residues long. V dropped 1 base and J dropped 1 base, with 6 bases sitting between them. Germline values: CDR1 SGHDT, CDR2 YYEEEE. CDR3 residues: CASSLFSSYEQYF. In DNA, the CDR3 is TGTGCCAGCAGCTTGTTCAGTTCCTACGAGCAGTACTTC.